The T cell receptor beta chain under discussion was sequenced for a study of CD8 T cells in ankylosing spondylitis (dated by TCRdb to about 2017). The study in broad terms: To find TCR variants linked to disease, the study profiled T cell receptor beta repertoires in ankylosing spondylitis patients and healthy donors. The full study cohort was made up of about 25 ankylosing spondylitis patients and 108 healthy donors. Peripheral blood samples were taken, and synovial fluid was additionally collected from ankylosing spondylitis patients.

This clonotype was counted between two and nine times. The clone's antigen remains unknown. Base qualities were left out, and no much larger clone turns up one base away. CDR1 ENHRY and CDR2 SYGVKD are derived from the germline V gene. Cut back by 3 bases and 7 bases, the V and J ends lie 10 bases apart. The CDR3, from cysteine to phenylalanine, totals 12 residues. Of all the DNA, just the CDR3 is kept, 36 bases in frame from base 1. Broad study findings and their caveats: Significant enrichment of the disease-linked clones was reported in matched synovial fluid samples from ankylosing spondylitis patients. A TCR beta motif of several highly homologous amino acid variants appeared characteristic of blood from ankylosing spondylitis patients. In peripheral blood, the disease-linked clones were found at relatively low frequencies and had a CD8+ phenotype. Some of the motif variants had been reported before in the synovial fluid and blood of reactive arthritis patients, a finding that suggests common disease-initiation mechanisms.

The sample was run on an Illumina HiSeq 2500. Quantitative 5'-RACE with molecular barcodes was used to prepare TCR beta libraries. Processing in the source paper ran as follows. Disease-linked TCR variants were identified with a new computational method built on a probabilistic model of VDJ rearrangement. TCRdb reanalyzed the raw reads on its own, using fastp at Q25 for trimming and MiXCR for clone calling, and kept in-frame beta chains. Each entry is one CDR3 protein sequence, shown with its most common DNA and genes. The authors' filters were not applied to this entry. The sample profile shows fewer than 250,000 distinct CDR3 sequences; around 20% of them were found once. The leading ten clones occupy approximately 40% of the sample.

The material sequenced was blood, either unsorted or a sorted T cell fraction (not recorded which). The V and J genes are TRBV10-3 and TRBJ2-7, with no D gene named confidently. The TCR was taken from a male donor with ankylosing spondylitis. At the DNA level, the sequence is TGTGCCATCAGTGAACGTCAAAGTGAGCAGTACTTC. Its translation is CAISERQSEQYF.